Below are 26 T cell receptor beta chains sequenced from a single sample in a study of OX40 agonist ivuxolimab in advanced cancers. Library preparation employed the immunoSEQ multiplex PCR assay. The clones in this table, taken by TCRdb from immuneACCESS, are in-frame only. Not every clone is retained; where verified, under half of the shortfall comes from an unresolved V gene, and the cause of the rest is unknown. The sample records around 80,000 clones, 70% to 90% of which are singletons. The ten most abundant clones make up about 0.78% of the sample. Sequencing used CD4+ or CD8+ T cells sorted from blood, obtained in a trial of the OX40 agonist ivuxolimab. The source is an adult with an advanced solid tumor such as melanoma, head and neck, liver or kidney cancer.

The chain is built from TRBV19 and TRBJ1-1; 8 positions match TRBD1. Trimming cost V 3 bases and J 1 base; bases outside gene matches: 7. This CDR3 has 16 amino acids. CDR1 and CDR2 from the germline V gene are LNHDA and SQIVND (reference sequence). CDR3 sequence (DNA): TGTGCCAGTAGTATCGGGACAGGATGGCAGAACACTGAAGCTTTCTTT. Protein sequence: CASSIGTGWQNTEAFF.

The gene calls are TRBV6-5 and TRBJ1-5; TRBD1 is a possible D gene (5 bases). Germline-derived CDR1 and CDR2 are MNHEY and SVGAGI. V was cut by 2 bases and J by 7 bases, with 6 bases left in between. The CDR3 loop spans 12 amino acids. In DNA form, the CDR3 reads TGTGCCAGCAGTTACGGGGGACAGCCCCAGCATTTT. Protein sequence: CASSYGGQPQHF.

The chain joins TRBV11-2 to TRBJ2-7; 10 bases align to TRBD2. The germline V gene has CDR1 SGHAT and CDR2 FQNNGV. J was trimmed by 3 bases and V by 1 base; bases with no gene match: 3. This CDR3 has 15 residues. The CDR3 nucleotides read TGTGCCAGCAGCTTAGCGACTAGCGGGTACTACGAGCAGTACTTC. Translation gives CASSLATSGYYEQYF. Variable domain in full (rest from reference TRBV11-2 and TRBJ2-7): EAGVAQSPRYKIIEKRQSVAFWCNPISGHATLYWYQQILGQGPKLLIQFQNNGVVDDSQLPKDRFSAERLKGVDSTLKIQPAKLEDSAVYLCASSLATSGYYEQYFGPGTRLTVT.

The chain employs TRBV19 and TRBJ1-4, with 11 bases lining up with TRBD1. V lost 7 bases and J lost 7; bases outside the gene matches: 5. The CDR3 is made up of 14 amino acids. Germline V gene data show CDR1 as LNHDA and CDR2 as SQIVND (reference sequence). Here the CDR3 reads CASTGQGAREKLFF. In DNA, the CDR3 is TGTGCCAGTACCGGACAGGGGGCGCGTGAAAAACTGTTTTTT.

The count of this clone is one. The V call is TRBV11-3, the J call TRBJ2-2; 7 nucleotides align to TRBD1. With V trimmed by 5 bases and J by 8 bases, 8 bases remained unmatched. The CDR3 spans 14 residues. Germline CDR1 reads SGHNT; CDR2 reads YENEEA. This chain's CDR3 is CASSTDREWGELFF. In DNA, the CDR3 is TGTGCCAGCAGCACCGACAGGGAATGGGGGGAGCTGTTTTTT.

This chain uses TRBV11-3 with TRBJ2-1, with D perhaps TRBD2 (5 bases). The CDR3 extends over 12 amino acids. Germline V gives CDR1 SGHNT, CDR2 YENEEA. Between the trimmed V and J ends, which lost 0 bases and 9 bases, there was a span of 6 bases. CDR3 DNA sequence: TGTGCCAGCAGCTTAGACGGGGTTGAGCAGTTCTTC. Protein product: CASSLDGVEQFF.

CDR3 amino acids: CASSLVTSGRYEQFF. The CDR3 DNA sequence: TGTGCCAGCAGCTTAGTTACTAGCGGGAGGTATGAGCAGTTCTTC. This chain links TRBV7-9 with TRBJ2-1; 12 nucleotides align to TRBD2. The length of the CDR3 is 15 residues. Germline assignment: CDR1 SEHNR and CDR2 FQNEAQ (reference sequence). Trimming cost V 1 base and J 8 bases; bases outside gene matches: 3.

The V gene is TRBV15, the J gene TRBJ1-4; D gene unclear. From germline, CDR1 is LNHNV and CDR2 YYDKDF (reference sequence). This CDR3 contains 13 residues. The V gene lost 8 bases and the J gene lost 10 bases, with 17 bases spanning the gap. CDR3 sequence (DNA): TGTGCCACCGGAATAGACCTGCTTGGAAAACTGTTTTTT. Translating it yields CATGIDLLGKLFF.

This clone was observed a single time. The chain has TRBV7-3 and TRBJ2-1, with D possibly TRBD2 on 6 matching bases. Germline lookup yields CDR1 SGHTA and CDR2 FQGTGA. Trimming removed 0 bases at V and 4 bases at J, with 16 bases between. The CDR3 is 17 residues long. This CDR3 reads CASSLTPGSGPYNEQFF. For the CDR3, the DNA is TGTGCCAGCAGCTTAACCCCCGGTAGCGGACCTTACAATGAGCAGTTCTTC.

The rearrangement links TRBV29-1 to TRBJ1-5, with D perhaps TRBD1 (6 bases). The CDR3 runs to 13 residues. Deletions cut 6 bases from V and 5 bases from J, with 14 bases between. CDR1 SQVTM and CDR2 ANQGSEA come from the germline V gene. The CDR3 coding sequence is TGCAGCGTCAGGACAGCCAAGGATCAGCCCCAGCATTTT. It specifies CSVRTAKDQPQHF.

The chain has TRBV18 and TRBJ2-2; D might be TRBD1 (6 bases). In germline, CDR1 is KGHSH, CDR2 LQKENI. Between the trimmed V and J ends, which lost 4 bases and 2 bases, there was a span of 14 bases. The CDR3 is 16 amino acids. The CDR3 nucleotides read TGTGCCAGCTCACGCCCACCGGACAGTAACACCGGGGAGCTGTTTTTT. This sequence encodes CASSRPPDSNTGELFF.

This chain joins TRBV7-2 and TRBJ2-5, with 7 bases lining up with TRBD1. The CDR3 loop spans 16 amino acids. Trimming at V came to 2 bases and at J to 2 bases, leaving 8 bases not matched to a gene. The germline CDR1 and CDR2 sequences are SGHTA and FQGNSA. CDR3 in amino acids: CASSLRGDRPQETQYF. In DNA, the CDR3 is TGTGCCAGCAGCTTACGTGGGGACAGACCGCAAGAGACCCAGTACTTC.

The gene calls are TRBV9 and TRBJ2-4; 10 nucleotides agree with TRBD2. This CDR3 has 14 residues. Germline CDR1 reads SGDLS; CDR2 reads YYNGEE. The J segment lost 6 bases and the V segment lost 3 bases, leaving 3 bases of the junction unmatched. CDR3 DNA sequence: TGTGCCAGCAGCGCGCGGACTAGCGGAAACATTCAGTACTTC. It is translated as CASSARTSGNIQYF.

This clone was counted between two and nine times. The DNA for the CDR3 is TGTGCCAGCAGCCAACGGGGAGTGGATGAGCAGTTCTTC. Translation: CASSQRGVDEQFF. The gene calls are TRBV9 and TRBJ2-1, with D possibly matching TRBD2 (5 bases). Trimming removed 4 bases from V and 8 bases from J, with 13 bases in between. Germline V CDR1 and CDR2: SGDLS, YYNGEE. This CDR3 region has 13 residues.

The chain combines TRBV7-8 with TRBJ1-2, with D maybe TRBD1 (5 bases). Germline lookup yields CDR1 SGHVS and CDR2 FQNEAQ. The V gene lost 6 bases and the J gene lost 1 base, with 18 bases spanning the gap. The CDR3 spans 16 residues. This CDR3 reads CASRDPGALSNYGYTF. CDR3 DNA: TGTGCCAGCAGGGATCCCGGGGCACTCAGTAACTATGGCTACACCTTC.

The chain joins TRBV7-8 to TRBJ2-5; no reliable D call. This CDR3 has 13 amino acids. Germline V gene data show CDR1 as SGHVS and CDR2 as FQNEAQ. Between the trimmed V and J ends, which lost 5 bases and 2 bases, there was a span of 9 bases. As DNA, the CDR3 is TGTGCCAGCAGCCGCGAATTACAAGAGACCCAGTACTTC. This translates into CASSRELQETQYF.

This clone was observed a single time. The V call is TRBV2, the J call TRBJ2-5; 10 bases fit TRBD2. V lost 6 bases, J lost 5 bases, and 9 bases stayed unmatched. CDR3 length equals 15 residues. Germline CDR1 and CDR2: SNHLY and FYNNEI. Written as DNA, the CDR3 is TGTGCCAGCAGCAGTCTAGCGGGAGTCCAGGAGACCCAGTACTTC. It codes for CASSSLAGVQETQYF.

The rearrangement uses TRBV27 and TRBJ1-4; TRBD1 might be the D (6 bases). The germline V gene has CDR1 MNHEY and CDR2 SMNVEV (reference sequence). CDR3 length: 13 amino acids. Trimming pared 3 bases from V and 8 bases from J, leaving 10 bases between. The CDR3 loop is CASSLGRGEKLFF. As DNA, the CDR3 is TGTGCCAGCAGTTTGGGGAGGGGGGAAAAACTGTTTTTT.

The chain is built from TRBV23-1 and TRBJ2-3, with TRBD2 identical over 9 bases. TRBV23-1 is an ORF, with its function uncertain. V shed 9 bases and J 0 bases; nucleotides not matched to a gene: 7. This CDR3 contains 15 residues. The chain's CDR3 is CARVAGAWSTDTQYF. CDR3 DNA sequence: TGCGCCAGGGTAGCGGGAGCGTGGAGCACAGATACGCAGTATTTT.

The V and J genes are TRBV2 and TRBJ2-2, with TRBD2 as a possible D gene (6 bases). The CDR3 has 15 amino acids. V was pared by 4 bases and J by 7 bases, with 16 bases between. Germline assignment: CDR1 SNHLY and CDR2 FYNNEI. The CDR3 bases are TGTGCCAGCAGTGTCCTAGCGCAGAGGGACGGGGAGCTGTTTTTT. Its protein product is CASSVLAQRDGELFF.

The chain has TRBV5-8 and TRBJ2-7; perhaps TRBD1 as D (7 bases). This CDR3 is built from 16 residues. Germline V gene sequence: CDR1 SGHTS, CDR2 YDEGEE. Trimming shortened V by 2 bases and J by 3 bases, and 18 bases separated the two germline ends. CDR3 nucleotides: TGTGCCAGCAGCTTCTTCCAGGGGGTCGGGAGCTACGAGCAGTACTTC. This encodes CASSFFQGVGSYEQYF. Full variable domain (rest looked up from reference TRBV5-8 and TRBJ2-7): EAGVTQSPTHLIKTRGQQATLRCSPISGHTSVYWYQQALGLGLQFLLWYDEGEERNRGNFPPRFSGRQFPNYSSELNVNALELEDSALYLCASSFFQGVGSYEQYFGPGTRLTVT.

The V and J genes are TRBV19 and TRBJ1-2, with D maybe TRBD1 (6 bases). This CDR3 contains 16 residues. The V and J ends lost 9 bases and 2 bases respectively, with 22 bases between them. Germline CDR1 LNHDA, CDR2 SQIVND (reference sequence). The CDR3 bases are TGTGCCAGCAAACTACTGGGGGCAACACAGAACTATGGCTACACCTTC. Protein sequence: CASKLLGATQNYGYTF.

The V and J genes are TRBV25-1 and TRBJ1-2, with D possibly matching TRBD1 (5 bases). From germline, CDR1 is MGHDK and CDR2 SYGVNS. This CDR3 region has 14 residues. V lost 3 bases, J lost 5 bases, and 13 bases lay in between. This CDR3 reads CASSDSRTGYGYTF. CDR3 DNA sequence: TGTGCCAGCAGTGACTCTCGCACAGGTTATGGCTACACCTTC.

Comments on this clone: One end of the junction does not line up with germline, which may come from a read error. This chain connects TRBV7-2 to TRBJ2-7; 9 bases fit TRBD1. CDR1 and CDR2 (germline): SGHTA, FQGNSA. This CDR3 is built from 15 residues. In DNA form, the CDR3 reads TGTGCCAGCAGTTTAGCGAGGGACAGGGCCTACGAGCAGTACTTC. It encodes CASSLARDRAYEQYF.

This sequence joins TRBV28 and TRBJ2-7; D possibly uses TRBD1 or TRBD2 (6 bases each). Germline-derived CDR1 and CDR2 are MDHEN and SYDVKM. The ends were cut back, 5 bases at V and 0 bases at J, with 26 bases in the middle. This CDR3 comprises 19 residues. The CDR3 loop reads CASSPIRGPGGAFSYEQYF. As DNA, the CDR3 is TGTGCCAGCAGTCCAATACGGGGGCCTGGAGGGGCGTTCTCCTACGAGCAGTACTTC.

The gene calls are TRBV7-2 and TRBJ1-5, with no clear D. Germline V gene sequence: CDR1 SGHTA, CDR2 FQGNSA. V was clipped by 1 base and J by 6 bases, with 10 bases between them. This CDR3 comprises 14 residues. The CDR3 DNA is TGTGCCAGCAGCTTAGTGGCAGAGGGTCAGCCCCAGCATTTT. Amino acids: CASSLVAEGQPQHF.